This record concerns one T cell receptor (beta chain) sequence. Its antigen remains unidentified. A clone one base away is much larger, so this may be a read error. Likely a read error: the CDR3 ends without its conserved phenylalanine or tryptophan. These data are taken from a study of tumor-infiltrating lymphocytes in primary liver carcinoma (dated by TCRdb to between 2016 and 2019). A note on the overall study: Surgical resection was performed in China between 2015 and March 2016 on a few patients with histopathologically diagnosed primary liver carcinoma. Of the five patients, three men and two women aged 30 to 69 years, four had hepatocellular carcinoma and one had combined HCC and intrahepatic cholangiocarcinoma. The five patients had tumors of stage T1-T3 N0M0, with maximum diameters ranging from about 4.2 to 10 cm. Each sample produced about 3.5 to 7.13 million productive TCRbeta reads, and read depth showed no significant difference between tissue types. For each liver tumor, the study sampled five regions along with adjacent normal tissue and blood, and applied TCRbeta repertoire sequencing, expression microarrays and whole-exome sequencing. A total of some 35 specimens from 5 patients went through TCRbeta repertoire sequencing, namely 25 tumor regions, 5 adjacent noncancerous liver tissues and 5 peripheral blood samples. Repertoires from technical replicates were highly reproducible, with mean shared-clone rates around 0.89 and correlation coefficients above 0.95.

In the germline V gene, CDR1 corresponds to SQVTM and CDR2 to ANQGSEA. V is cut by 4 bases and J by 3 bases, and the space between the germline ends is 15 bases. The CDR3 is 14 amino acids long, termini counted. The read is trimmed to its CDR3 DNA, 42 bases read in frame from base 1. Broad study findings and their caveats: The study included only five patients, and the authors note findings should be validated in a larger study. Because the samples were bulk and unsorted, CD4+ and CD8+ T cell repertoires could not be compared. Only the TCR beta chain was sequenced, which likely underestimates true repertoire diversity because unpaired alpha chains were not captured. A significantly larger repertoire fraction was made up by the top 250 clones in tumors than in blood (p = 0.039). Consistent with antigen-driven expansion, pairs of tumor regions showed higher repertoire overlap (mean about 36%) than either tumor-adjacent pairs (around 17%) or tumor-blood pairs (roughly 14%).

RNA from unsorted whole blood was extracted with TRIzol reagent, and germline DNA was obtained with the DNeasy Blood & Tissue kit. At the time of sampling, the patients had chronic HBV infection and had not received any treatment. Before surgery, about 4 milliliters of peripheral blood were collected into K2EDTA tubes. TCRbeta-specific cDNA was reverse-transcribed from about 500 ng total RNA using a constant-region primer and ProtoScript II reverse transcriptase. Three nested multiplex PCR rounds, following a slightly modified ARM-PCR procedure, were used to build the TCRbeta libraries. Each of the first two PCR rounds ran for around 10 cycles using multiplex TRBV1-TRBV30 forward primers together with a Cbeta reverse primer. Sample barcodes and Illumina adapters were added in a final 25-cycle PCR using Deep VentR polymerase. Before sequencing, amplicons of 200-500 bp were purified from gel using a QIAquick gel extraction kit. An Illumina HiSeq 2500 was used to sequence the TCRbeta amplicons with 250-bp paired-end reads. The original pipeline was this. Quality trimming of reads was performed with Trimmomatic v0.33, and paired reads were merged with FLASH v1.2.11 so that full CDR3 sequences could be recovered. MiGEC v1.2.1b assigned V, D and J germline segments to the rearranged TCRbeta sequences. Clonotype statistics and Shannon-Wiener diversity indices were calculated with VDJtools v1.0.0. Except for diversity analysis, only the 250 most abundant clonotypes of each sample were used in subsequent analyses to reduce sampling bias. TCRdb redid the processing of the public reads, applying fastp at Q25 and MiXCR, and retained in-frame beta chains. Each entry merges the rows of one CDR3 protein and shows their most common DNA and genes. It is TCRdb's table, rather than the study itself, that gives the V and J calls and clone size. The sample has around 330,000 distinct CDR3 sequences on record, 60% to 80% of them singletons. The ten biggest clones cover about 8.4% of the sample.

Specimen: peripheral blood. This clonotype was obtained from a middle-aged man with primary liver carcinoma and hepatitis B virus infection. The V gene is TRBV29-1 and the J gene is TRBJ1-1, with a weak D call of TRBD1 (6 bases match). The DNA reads TGCAGCGTTGTGGTCAGGGGTGGGCACACTGAAGCTTTCTCT. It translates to CSVVVRGGHTEAFS.